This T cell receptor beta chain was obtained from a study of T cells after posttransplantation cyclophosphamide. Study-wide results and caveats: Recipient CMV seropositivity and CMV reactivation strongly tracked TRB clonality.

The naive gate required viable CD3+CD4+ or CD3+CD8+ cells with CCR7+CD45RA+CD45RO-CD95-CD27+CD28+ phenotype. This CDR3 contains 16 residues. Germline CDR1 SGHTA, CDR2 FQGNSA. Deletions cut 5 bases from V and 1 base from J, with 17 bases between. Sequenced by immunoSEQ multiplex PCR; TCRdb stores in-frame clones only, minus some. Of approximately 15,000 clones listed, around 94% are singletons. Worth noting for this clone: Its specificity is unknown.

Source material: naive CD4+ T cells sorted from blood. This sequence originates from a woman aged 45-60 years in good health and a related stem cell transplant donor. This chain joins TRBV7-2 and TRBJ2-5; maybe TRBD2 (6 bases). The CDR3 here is CASSPPRLGGQETQYF. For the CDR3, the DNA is TGTGCCAGCAGCCCTCCCCGATTGGGAGGCCAAGAGACCCAGTACTTC.